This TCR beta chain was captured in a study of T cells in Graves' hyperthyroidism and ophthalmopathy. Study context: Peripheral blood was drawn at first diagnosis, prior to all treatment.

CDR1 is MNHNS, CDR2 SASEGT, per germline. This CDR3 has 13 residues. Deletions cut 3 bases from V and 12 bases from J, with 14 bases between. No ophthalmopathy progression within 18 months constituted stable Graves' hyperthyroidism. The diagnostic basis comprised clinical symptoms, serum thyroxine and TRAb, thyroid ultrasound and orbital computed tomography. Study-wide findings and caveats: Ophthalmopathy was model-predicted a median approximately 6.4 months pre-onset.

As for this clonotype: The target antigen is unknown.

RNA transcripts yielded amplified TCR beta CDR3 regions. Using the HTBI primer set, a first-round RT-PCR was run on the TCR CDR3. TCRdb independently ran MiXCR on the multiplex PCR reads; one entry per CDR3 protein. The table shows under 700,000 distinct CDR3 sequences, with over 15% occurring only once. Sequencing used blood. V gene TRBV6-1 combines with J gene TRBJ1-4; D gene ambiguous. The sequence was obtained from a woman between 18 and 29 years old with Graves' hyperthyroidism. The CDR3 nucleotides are TGTGCCAGCAGTGAGGTCCGGGGTTGGGAACTGTTTTTT. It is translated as CASSEVRGWELFF.